A single sample is the source of the 18 T cell receptor beta chains below, sequenced in a study of technical replicates of blood from a handful of donors (dated by TCRdb to 2015 to 2018). Libraries were made using the immunoSEQ multiplex PCR assay. In TCRdb, the immuneACCESS table is reduced to in-frame sequences with V and J assigned. These tables do not hold every clone; where another copy was compared, an unresolved V gene accounts for under half, and the others remain unexplained. Recorded for this sample are 95,000 to 100,000 clones; approximately 96% of them occurred a single time. 0.2% to 0.25% of the sample is held by the ten biggest clonotypes. The source material was T cells isolated from PBMCs. The receptors come from a human donor in good health.

The chain combines TRBV6-5 with TRBJ2-7, with TRBD2 identical over 12 bases. Trimming removed 5 bases from V and 2 bases from J; junction bases left unmatched: 4. Germline values: CDR1 MNHEY, CDR2 SVGAGI. The CDR3 is 15 residues long. CDR3 amino acids: CASSPSGGAPYEQYF. CDR3 bases: TGTGCCAGCAGTCCTAGCGGGGGGGCCCCCTACGAGCAGTACTTC.

The genes are TRBV5-5 and TRBJ2-1; D gene uncertain. The CDR3 spans 14 residues. The germline gives CDR1 SGHKS, CDR2 YYEKEE (reference sequence). V lost 1 base and J 8 bases, leaving 13 bases between the germline ends. In nucleotides, the CDR3 is TGTGCCAGCAGCTTGAGTCTAGTATGGGATGAGCAGTTCTTC. This encodes CASSLSLVWDEQFF. Combining the CDR3 with reference TRBV5-5 and TRBJ2-1 gives the whole variable domain DAGVTQSPTHLIKTRGQQVTLRCSPISGHKSVSWYQQVLGQGPQFIFQYYEKEERGRGNFPDRFSARQFPNYSSELNVNALLLGDSALYLCASSLSLVWDEQFFGPGTRLTVL.

The chain carries TRBV9 and TRBJ2-3; 10 bases align to TRBD2. The CDR3 sequence is 15 residues long. With 5 bases clipped from V and 5 bases from J, the junction kept 8 bases outside the gene matches. The V gene's germline CDR1 is SGDLS and CDR2 YYNGEE. The CDR3: CASSRSGGAGDTQYF. In nucleotides, the CDR3 is TGTGCCAGCAGTCGAAGCGGGGGGGCGGGAGATACGCAGTATTTT.

The rearrangement links TRBV27 to TRBJ2-3, with 12 bases fitting TRBD2. The CDR3 has 19 residues. The V gene's germline CDR1 is MNHEY and CDR2 SMNVEV (reference sequence). The ends lost 2 bases at V and 3 bases at J; junction bases unmatched: 12. CDR3 residues: CASSLGGLAGIHTTDTQYF. For the CDR3, the DNA is TGTGCCAGCAGTTTAGGTGGACTAGCGGGAATACACACAACAGATACGCAGTATTTT.

The V call is TRBV4-2, the J call TRBJ1-5; tentative D call: TRBD1 (5 bases). The CDR3 consists of 17 residues. In germline, CDR1 is LGHNA, CDR2 YNFKEQ. V was cut by 0 bases and J by 0 bases, with 12 bases left in between. This chain's CDR3 is CASSQEMGGYSNQPQHF. As DNA, the CDR3 is TGTGCCAGCAGCCAAGAAATGGGGGGGTATAGCAATCAGCCCCAGCATTTT.

The chain has TRBV21-1 and TRBJ2-7; TRBD1 was called by the table and not checked on the DNA. TRBV21-1 is a listed pseudogene. The CDR3 is 15 amino acids. The CDR3 sequence is CASSPPTGASYEQYF. CDR3 DNA: TGTGCCAGCAGCCCCCCAACAGGGGCGTCCTACGAGCAGTACTTC.

The rearrangement links TRBV4-1 to TRBJ1-1; D remains ambiguous. CDR3 length: 15 amino acids. In germline, CDR1 is MGHRA, CDR2 YSYEKL. Between the trimmed V and J ends, which lost 8 bases and 0 bases, there was a span of 16 bases. The CDR3 protein is CASGRQWNMNTEAFF. The CDR3 region has the DNA TGCGCCAGCGGGAGGCAGTGGAATATGAACACTGAAGCTTTCTTT.

The J gene is TRBJ1-1, the V gene TRBV6-5, with D hard to call. V lost 5 bases, J lost 4 bases, and 11 bases lay in between. The length of the CDR3 is 13 residues. From germline, CDR1 is MNHEY and CDR2 SVGAGI. CDR3 in DNA: TGTGCCAGCAGTAAATCGGTGTCCACTGAAGCTTTCTTT. Protein: CASSKSVSTEAFF.

The chain joins TRBV14 to TRBJ2-3, with D possibly TRBD2 on 6 matching bases. Germline V CDR1 and CDR2: SGHDN, FVKESK. The CDR3 loop spans 17 amino acids. V was clipped by 4 bases and J by 5 bases, with 22 bases between them. For the CDR3, the DNA is TGTGCCAGCAGCCCAAGATACGGGAGTATGGTGAGAGATACGCAGTATTTT. Translation: CASSPRYGSMVRDTQYF.

This chain links TRBV7-6 with TRBJ1-1; D ambiguous. CDR3 length equals 15 residues. Germline values: CDR1 SGHVS, CDR2 FNYEAQ. V dropped 1 base and J dropped 5 bases, with 14 bases sitting between them. The CDR3 here is CASSLVVGVGTEAFF. In DNA, the CDR3 is TGTGCCAGCAGCTTAGTGGTCGGGGTCGGGACTGAAGCTTTCTTT.

V and J are TRBV11-2 and TRBJ2-3; 7 positions agree with TRBD1. This CDR3 is built from 16 residues. The germline V gene encodes CDR1 SGHAT and CDR2 FQNNGV. V lost 4 bases to trimming and J lost 0 bases; unmatched junction nucleotides: 7. The CDR3: CASSSTGTDSTDTQYF. For the CDR3, the DNA is TGTGCCAGCAGCTCCACCGGGACAGATAGCACAGATACGCAGTATTTT.

The V call is TRBV9, the J call TRBJ1-5; possibly TRBD1 for D (5 bases). CDR1 is SGDLS, CDR2 YYNGEE, per germline. The CDR3 consists of 14 residues. Between the trimmed V and J ends, which lost 0 bases and 6 bases, there was a span of 10 bases. For the CDR3, the DNA is TGTGCCAGCAGCGTAGGGGGACTCGGTCAGCCCCAGCATTTT. Protein sequence: CASSVGGLGQPQHF.

As to this clone: In this CDR3 the conserved last residue, phenylalanine or tryptophan, is missing, so a read error is likely. The DNA is left out, because the CDR3 cannot be placed on it with certainty; the CDR3 is given as TCRdb lists it. This specimen includes other DNA sequences encoding the same CDR3. V and J are TRBV2 and TRBJ1-4. Inclusive of both ends, the CDR3 amounts to 9 amino acids. Per the germline V gene, CDR1 is SNHLY and CDR2 is FYNNEI. The CDR3 loop is CASSVAHAV.

This clone was detected once. V is TRBV11-3 and J is TRBJ1-1; 7 positions match TRBD1. The germline CDR1 and CDR2 sequences are SGHNT and YENEEA. The CDR3 totals 14 residues. The ends lost 0 bases at V and 6 bases at J; junction bases unmatched: 4. CDR3 protein: CASSLEGQPPEAFF. In nucleotides, the CDR3 is TGTGCCAGCAGCTTAGAGGGACAGCCGCCTGAAGCTTTCTTT.

The V and J genes are TRBV13 and TRBJ1-1, with 8 positions matching TRBD1. Looked up from germline, CDR1 is PRHDT and CDR2 is FYEKMQ (reference sequence). V was pared by 3 bases and J by 3 bases, with 3 bases of the junction left unmatched. This CDR3 is built from 14 residues. This CDR3 is CASSLTGVYTEAFF. The CDR3, as DNA: TGTGCCAGCAGCTTGACAGGGGTCTACACTGAAGCTTTCTTT.

The chain is built from TRBV27 and TRBJ2-7; 9 bases match TRBD2. The V gene's germline CDR1 is MNHEY and CDR2 SMNVEV (reference sequence). V dropped 7 bases and J dropped 0; count of bases not matched to a gene: 16. The CDR3 consists of 18 residues. The CDR3 bases are TGTGCCAGCATTGACGCTCGGGCTAGCGGGAAGTACTCCTACGAGCAGTACTTC. Its translation is CASIDARASGKYSYEQYF.

The chain couples TRBV2 to TRBJ2-2, with a weak D call TRBD2 (6 bases). Germline CDR1 SNHLY, CDR2 FYNNEI. The CDR3 length is 11 residues. The germline V and J ends were trimmed by 8 bases and 6 bases, with 7 bases remaining between them. Here the CDR3 reads CASGGAGELFF. In nucleotides, the CDR3 is TGTGCCAGCGGAGGGGCCGGGGAGCTGTTTTTT.

The chain carries TRBV5-6 and TRBJ1-1; 8 bases line up with TRBD1. CDR1 SGHDT and CDR2 YYEEEE come from the germline V gene. Unmatched junction bases numbered 9, after V lost 4 bases and J lost 4 bases. The CDR3 extends over 15 amino acids. CDR3: CASSGRDRGGTEAFF. CDR3 bases: TGTGCCAGCAGCGGACGCGACAGGGGAGGCACTGAAGCTTTCTTT.